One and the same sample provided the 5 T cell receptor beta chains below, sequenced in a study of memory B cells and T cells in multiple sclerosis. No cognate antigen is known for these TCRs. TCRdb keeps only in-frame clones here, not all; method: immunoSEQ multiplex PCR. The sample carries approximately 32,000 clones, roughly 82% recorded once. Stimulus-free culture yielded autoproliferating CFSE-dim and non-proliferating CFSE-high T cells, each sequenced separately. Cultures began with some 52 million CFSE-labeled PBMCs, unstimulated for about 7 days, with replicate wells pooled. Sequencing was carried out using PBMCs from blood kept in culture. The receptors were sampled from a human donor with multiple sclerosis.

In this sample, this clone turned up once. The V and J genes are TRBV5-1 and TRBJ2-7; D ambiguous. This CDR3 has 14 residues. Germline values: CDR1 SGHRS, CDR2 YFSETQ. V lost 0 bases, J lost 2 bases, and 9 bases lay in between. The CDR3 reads CASSLASPPYEQYF. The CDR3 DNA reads TGCGCCAGCAGCTTGGCTTCGCCACCCTACGAGCAGTACTTC.

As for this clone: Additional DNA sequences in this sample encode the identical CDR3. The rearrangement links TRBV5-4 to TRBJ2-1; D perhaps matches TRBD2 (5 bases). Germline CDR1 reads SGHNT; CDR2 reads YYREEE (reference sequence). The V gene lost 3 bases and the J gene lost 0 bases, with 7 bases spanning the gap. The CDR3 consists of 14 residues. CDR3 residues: CASSSSGSYNEQFF. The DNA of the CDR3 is TGTGCCAGCAGCTCCAGCGGCTCCTACAATGAGCAGTTCTTC.

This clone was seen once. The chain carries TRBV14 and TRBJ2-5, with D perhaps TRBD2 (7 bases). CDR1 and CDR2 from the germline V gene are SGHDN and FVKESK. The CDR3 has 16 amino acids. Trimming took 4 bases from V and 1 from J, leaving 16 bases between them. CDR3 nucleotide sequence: TGTGCCAGCAGCCCTACACCCGGGGGGCTCCAAGAGACCCAGTACTTC. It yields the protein CASSPTPGGLQETQYF.

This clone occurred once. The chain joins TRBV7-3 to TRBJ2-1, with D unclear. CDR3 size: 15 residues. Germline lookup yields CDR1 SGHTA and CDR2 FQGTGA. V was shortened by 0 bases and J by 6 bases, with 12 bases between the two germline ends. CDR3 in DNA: TGTGCCAGCAGCTTAACGGCAATCAGCTCCAATGAGCAGTTCTTC. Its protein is CASSLTAISSNEQFF. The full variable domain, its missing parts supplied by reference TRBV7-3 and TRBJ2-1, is GAGVSQTPSNKVTEKGKYVELRCDPISGHTALYWYRQSLGQGPEFLIYFQGTGAADDSGLPNDRFFAVRPEGSVSTLKIQRTERGDSAVYLCASSLTAISSNEQFFGPGTRLTVL.

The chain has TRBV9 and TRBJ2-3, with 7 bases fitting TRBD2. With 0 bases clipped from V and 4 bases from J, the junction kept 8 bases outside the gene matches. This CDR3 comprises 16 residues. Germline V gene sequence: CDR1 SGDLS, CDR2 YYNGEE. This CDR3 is CASSVALRGGSDTQYF. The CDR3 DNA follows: TGTGCCAGCAGCGTAGCTCTGCGGGGAGGGTCAGATACGCAGTATTTT.